Listed here are 22 T cell receptor beta chains from one sample, sequenced in a study of blood T cells in healthy people across ages. Then a second PCR, running about 6 to 12 cycles, was carried out with a sample-barcoded 5' primer and a J-beta primer mix. In TCRdb, the 5' RACE reads were re-called with MiXCR into one record per CDR3 protein. The table has about 640,000 distinct CDR3 sequences, about 30% seen once. The sequenced sample consisted of blood. Receptors originate from a woman older than 75 in good health.

The chain recombines TRBV29-1 with TRBJ1-3; 8 bases are a match to TRBD1. Germline V gene data show CDR1 as SQVTM and CDR2 as ANQGSEA. V was clipped by 0 bases and J by 3 bases; unmatched bases: 7. There are 16 residues in the CDR3. Written as DNA, the CDR3 is TGCAGCGTTGAAGATCCCCCTGGACAGGGTGGAAACACCATATATTTT. This gives the protein CSVEDPPGQGGNTIYF.

This clonotype was seen ten or more times. The chain uses TRBV15 and TRBJ2-5; the match to TRBD2 covers 7 bases. The junction had 11 bases not matched to a gene; V was cut back by 3 bases and J by 4 bases. This CDR3 spans 16 amino acids. CDR1 is LNHNV, CDR2 YYDKDF, per germline (reference sequence). The CDR3 DNA reads as TGTGCCACCAGCAGGGCAGTGAGGACGGGGGGAGAGACCCAGTACTTC. As protein: CATSRAVRTGGETQYF. Full variable domain (rest looked up from reference TRBV15 and TRBJ2-5): DAMVIQNPRYQVTQFGKPVTLSCSQTLNHNVMYWYQQKSSQAPKLLFHYYDKDFNNEADTPDNFQSRRPNTSFCFLDIRSPGLGDTAMYLCATSRAVRTGGETQYFGPGTRLLVL.

This clonotype was seen more than once but under ten times. The chain carries TRBV20-1 and TRBJ1-2; the D is unclear. The CDR3 is made up of 15 amino acids. The V end lost 5 bases, the J end lost 3 bases, and 19 bases lay between the germline ends. Germline V gene sequence: CDR1 DFQATT, CDR2 SNEGSKA (reference sequence). The CDR3 sequence is CSAGRPSGLHYGYTF. The CDR3 coding sequence is TGCAGTGCTGGCCGACCTTCCGGGCTCCACTATGGCTACACCTTC.

Comments on this clonotype: Mismatch with germline at one junction end may stem from a read error. This rearrangement joins TRBV11-2 to TRBJ2-7; D is possibly TRBD1 (6 bases). Germline V gives CDR1 SGHAT, CDR2 FQNNGV. This CDR3 has 15 residues. In DNA form, the CDR3 reads TGTGCCGGCAGCCATACGACAGGACCAAACAATGAGCAGTACTTC. Protein product: CAGSHTTGPNNEQYF.

The chain has TRBV6-2 or TRBV6-3 and TRBJ2-7; D may be TRBD1 or TRBD2 (5 bases each). V lost 8 bases to trimming and J lost 3 bases, with 14 bases between them. The CDR3 covers 13 residues. Germline CDR1 and CDR2: MNHEY and SVGEGT. CDR3 DNA sequence: TGTGCCAGCGCCGGGACGGGAAGCTACGAGCAGTACTTC. This translates into CASAGTGSYEQYF.

In its sample, this clonotype was seen once. V usage is TRBV20-1 and J usage is TRBJ2-6; 7 bases are a match to TRBD1. Trimming removed 1 base from V and 3 bases from J; junction bases left unmatched: 6. Germline values: CDR1 DFQATT, CDR2 SNEGSKA (reference sequence). The CDR3 is made up of 16 amino acids. Here the CDR3 DNA reads TGCAGTGCTAGAGGCAGGGGGAATAATGGGGCCAACGTCCTGACTTTC. This sequence encodes CSARGRGNNGANVLTF.

This CDR3 reads CASSPIPTGSYGYTF. The CDR3 nucleotides read TGTGCCAGCAGTCCCATCCCGACAGGGAGCTATGGCTACACCTTC. V is TRBV2 and J is TRBJ1-2, with TRBD1 matching 7 bases. The CDR3 length is 15 residues. CDR1 and CDR2 from the germline V gene are SNHLY and FYNNEI. The ends lost 5 bases at V and 4 bases at J; junction bases unmatched: 10. The full variable domain, in which reference TRBV2 and TRBJ1-2 provide the parts outside the CDR3, is EPEVTQTPSHQVTQMGQEVILRCVPISNHLYFYWYRQILGQKVEFLVSFYNNEISEKSEIFDDQFSVERPDGSNFTLKIRSTKLEDSAMYFCASSPIPTGSYGYTFGSGTRLTVV.

There are many counts of this clonotype. CDR3 DNA: TGTGCCAGCAGAGGGACAGGGGAATGGTACGAGCAGTACTTC. It yields the protein CASRGTGEWYEQYF. The gene calls are TRBV2 and TRBJ2-7; 10 bases align to TRBD1. This CDR3 contains 14 residues. The germline V gene encodes CDR1 SNHLY and CDR2 FYNNEI. V lost 6 bases, J lost 4 bases, and 6 bases stayed unmatched.

With respect to this clonotype: This may come from a read error, since a much larger clone is one base off. This chain joins TRBV5-1 and TRBJ1-4; the match to TRBD1 covers 10 bases. V was clipped by 4 bases and J by 8 bases; unmatched bases: 8. Germline assignment: CDR1 SGHRS and CDR2 YFSETQ. CDR3 length equals 15 residues. CDR3 nucleotides: TGCGCCAGCAGCCAGACCGGGACAGGGGAAGAAAAACTGTTTTTT. Translating it yields CASSQTGTGEEKLFF. Using reference TRBV5-1 and TRBJ1-4 for the parts outside the CDR3, the full variable domain is KAGVTQTPRYLIKTRGQQVTLSCSPISGHRSVSWYQQTPGQGLQFLFEYFSETQRNKGNFPGRFSGRQFSNSRSEMNVSTLELGDSALYLCASSQTGTGEEKLFFGSGTQLSVL.

Regarding this clonotype: Given a much more abundant clone one base away, this may be a read error. The chain combines TRBV6-5 with TRBJ1-5; D is ambiguous. Germline V gene data show CDR1 as MNHEY and CDR2 as SVGAGI. The CDR3 loop spans 14 amino acids. The DNA of the CDR3 is TGTGCCCGCAGTTCATTCAATAGCAATCAGCCCCAGCATTTT. Protein product: CARSSFNSNQPQHF.

The sample holds a few counts of this clonotype. This chain joins TRBV4-3 and TRBJ1-2, with unresolved D. The germline V and J ends were trimmed by 0 bases and 0 bases, with 8 bases remaining between them. Looked up from germline, CDR1 is LGHNA and CDR2 is YSLEER. This CDR3 has 15 residues. CDR3 coding DNA: TGCGCCAGCAGCCAAGATAGCAGAGCTAACTATGGCTACACCTTC. This translates into CASSQDSRANYGYTF.

The chain recombines TRBV20-1 with TRBJ1-4, with 10 bases matching TRBD1. V dropped 6 bases and J dropped 4; count of bases not matched to a gene: 5. Looked up from germline, CDR1 is DFQATT and CDR2 is SNEGSKA (reference sequence). This CDR3 is built from 14 residues. CDR3 DNA: TGCAGTGCAACTTGGACAGGGGGTAATGAAAAACTGTTTTTT. Protein product: CSATWTGGNEKLFF.

This clonotype has at least ten counts. The V call is TRBV27, the J call TRBJ2-7; D is ambiguous. The V and J ends lost 3 bases and 9 bases respectively, with 6 bases between them. The CDR3 runs to 10 residues. Germline V gene sequence: CDR1 MNHEY, CDR2 SMNVEV (reference sequence). CDR3 nucleotides: TGTGCCAGCAGTTTCCCCAGGCAGTACTTC. Amino acids: CASSFPRQYF.

Concerning this clonotype: The junction shows a germline mismatch at one end, possibly a read error. V and J are TRBV7-2 and TRBJ2-5; no clear D gene. CDR1 SGHTA and CDR2 FQGNSA come from the germline V gene. This CDR3 spans 14 amino acids. CDR3 coding DNA: TGCGCCAGCAGCCCGTACTCCGTTGGGGAGACCCAGTACTTC. This sequence encodes CASSPYSVGETQYF.

There are many counts of this clonotype. CDR3 region: CASFLGGGADTQYF. The CDR3, as DNA: TGCGCCAGCTTTCTGGGAGGGGGCGCAGATACGCAGTATTTT. The V call is TRBV5-1, the J call TRBJ2-3; TRBD1 or TRBD2 may be the D gene (7 bases each). Germline V lookup: CDR1 SGHRS, CDR2 YFSETQ. CDR3 length: 14 amino acids. The V and J ends lost 7 bases and 4 bases respectively, with 16 bases between them.

The chain couples TRBV28 to TRBJ1-2, with 9 bases lining up with TRBD1. This CDR3 has 18 residues. V lost 3 bases to trimming and J lost 2 bases; unmatched junction nucleotides: 13. Germline V gives CDR1 MDHEN, CDR2 SYDVKM. The CDR3 spells CASSFNPGTGTRNYGYTF. The CDR3 DNA sequence: TGTGCCAGCAGTTTCAACCCTGGGACAGGGACGAGAAACTATGGCTACACCTTC.

This clonotype was observed a handful of times. This chain uses TRBV20-1 with TRBJ2-1; the D gene could be TRBD1 or TRBD2 (6 bases each). Germline CDR1 and CDR2: DFQATT and SNEGSKA (reference sequence). This CDR3 comprises 14 residues. The V and J ends lost 3 bases and 6 bases respectively, with 15 bases between them. CDR3: CSARGAGGVNEQFF. The DNA of the CDR3 is TGCAGTGCTAGGGGGGCCGGGGGTGTCAATGAGCAGTTCTTC.

This clonotype was found many times. The chain recombines TRBV3-1 with TRBJ1-2; D uncertain. The CDR3 has 13 residues. V lost 4 bases and J 4 bases, leaving 10 bases between the germline ends. Germline loops: CDR1 LGHDT, CDR2 YNNKEL (reference sequence). In DNA, the CDR3 is TGTGCCAGCAGCCCACTCTCTGGCTATGGCTACACCTTC. Protein: CASSPLSGYGYTF. The full variable domain, with the rest looked up from reference TRBV3-1 and TRBJ1-2, is DTAVSQTPKYLVTQMGNDKSIKCEQNLGHDTMYWYKQDSKKFLKIMFSYNNKELIINETVPNRFSPKSPDKAHLNLHINSLELGDSAVYFCASSPLSGYGYTFGSGTRLTVV.

Ten or more counts support this clonotype. The genes are TRBV7-2 and TRBJ1-6; D gene ambiguous. The V end lost 0 bases, the J end lost 2 bases, and 5 bases lay between the germline ends. CDR1 is SGHTA, CDR2 FQGNSA, per germline. The length of the CDR3 is 15 residues. CDR3 sequence reads: CASSLATTYNSPLHF. Written as DNA, the CDR3 is TGTGCCAGCAGCTTAGCAACAACCTATAATTCACCCCTCCACTTT.

As concerns this clonotype: This may arise from a read error, as a much more abundant clone is one base away. This chain links TRBV20-1 with TRBJ1-4; 10 bases agree with TRBD1. CDR1 and CDR2 (germline): DFQATT, SNEGSKA (reference sequence). This CDR3 region has 13 residues. V gave up 3 bases and J gave up 12 bases; unmatched junction bases: 7. The CDR3 coding sequence is TGCAGTGCTAGCGGGACAGGGGAGCAAGAACTGTTTTTT. Its protein product is CSASGTGEQELFF.

This rearrangement joins TRBV7-2 to TRBJ2-1, with 13 bases matching TRBD2. The V and J ends lost 4 bases and 7 bases, in that order; junction bases with no gene match: 7. From germline, CDR1 is SGHTA and CDR2 FQGNSA. This CDR3 is built from 16 residues. The CDR3 here is CASSSRLAGGGNEQFF. CDR3 nucleotides: TGTGCCAGCAGCTCTAGACTAGCGGGGGGCGGAAATGAGCAGTTCTTC.

Turning to this clonotype: This may arise from a read error, as a much more abundant clone is one base away. As DNA, the CDR3 is TGTACCAGCAGCAAAGGTAGGACGGTCAACTACGAGCAGTACTTC. The encoded protein is CTSSKGRTVNYEQYF. The genes are TRBV21-1 and TRBJ2-7. TRBV21-1 has pseudogene status. The CDR3 covers 15 residues.